Listed below are T cell receptor beta chains from one sample, sequenced in a study of Tregs in tolerant kidney transplant recipients. The repertoire was sequenced with immunoSEQ multiplex PCR; TCRdb's copy has only in-frame clones and lacks some. Found here are around 230,000 clones, around 82% of them singletons; the top ten hold less than 0.75%. Sequences were obtained from CD4+ T cells from blood. The receptors come from a human donor in good health. The CDR3 runs from the conserved cysteine through the conserved F or W. The order of the fields is J gene, clone size, V gene, D gene, CDR3 protein, CDR3 DNA. A D gene is named only where the DNA matches it firmly. Not all rows give a size; the values are once, few, many and, for expanded clones, a class.

j_gene: TRBJ1-4; abundance: NA; v_gene: TRBV11-1; d_gene: NA; CDR3aa: CASSSLQEEKLFF; CDR3nt: TGTGCCAGCAGCTCCCTACAGGAAGAAAAACTGTTTTTT
j_gene: TRBJ2-1; abundance: NA; v_gene: TRBV7-8; d_gene: TRBD1; CDR3aa: CASSARQGFVQFF; CDR3nt: TGTGCCAGCAGCGCGCGACAGGGGTTCGTGCAGTTCTTC
j_gene: TRBJ1-5; abundance: NA; v_gene: TRBV18; d_gene: NA; CDR3aa: CASSPSGGYQPQHF; CDR3nt: TGTGCCAGCTCACCATCAGGAGGGTATCAGCCCCAGCATTTT
j_gene: TRBJ1-1; abundance: NA; v_gene: TRBV27; d_gene: TRBD1; CDR3aa: CASSLGQVKVTEAFF; CDR3nt: TGTGCCAGCAGTTTAGGACAGGTAAAGGTCACTGAAGCTTTCTTT
j_gene: TRBJ1-1; abundance: NA; v_gene: TRBV6-5; d_gene: NA; CDR3aa: CASSERPTYTEAFF; CDR3nt: TGTGCCAGCAGTGAACGACCAACTTACACTGAAGCTTTCTTT
j_gene: TRBJ1-5; abundance: NA; v_gene: TRBV7-7; d_gene: NA; CDR3aa: CAGYGGNQPQHF; CDR3nt: TGTGCTGGCTATGGCGGAAATCAGCCCCAGCATTTT
j_gene: TRBJ2-5; abundance: NA; v_gene: TRBV11-3; d_gene: NA; CDR3aa: CASSPGGQQETQYF; CDR3nt: TGTGCCAGCAGCCCCGGAGGGCAGCAAGAGACCCAGTACTTC
j_gene: TRBJ2-7; abundance: NA; v_gene: TRBV18; d_gene: TRBD1; CDR3aa: CASSPPGQDTYEQYF; CDR3nt: TGTGCCAGCTCACCACCGGGACAGGATACCTACGAGCAGTACTTC
j_gene: TRBJ2-7; abundance: NA; v_gene: TRBV27; d_gene: NA; CDR3aa: CASSLYGRGYYGQYF; CDR3nt: TGTGCCAGCAGTTTATACGGCCGAGGATACTACGGGCAGTACTTC
j_gene: TRBJ1-1; abundance: NA; v_gene: TRBV7-9; d_gene: NA; CDR3aa: CASSPRWVTNTEAFF; CDR3nt: TGTGCCAGCAGCCCGAGGTGGGTGACGAACACTGAAGCTTTCTTT
j_gene: TRBJ2-7; abundance: NA; v_gene: TRBV5-1; d_gene: TRBD2; CDR3aa: CASSFFPSGSYEQYF; CDR3nt: TGCGCCAGCAGCTTCTTCCCTAGCGGATCCTACGAGCAGTACTTC
j_gene: TRBJ2-7; abundance: NA; v_gene: TRBV6-5; d_gene: NA; CDR3aa: CASSYSGAGSDEQYF; CDR3nt: TGTGCCAGCAGTTACTCGGGGGCAGGGTCGGACGAGCAGTACTTC
j_gene: TRBJ2-3; abundance: NA; v_gene: TRBV20-1; d_gene: NA; CDR3aa: CSASPGDTQYF; CDR3nt: TGCAGTGCTTCCCCGGGAGATACGCAGTATTTT
j_gene: TRBJ2-5; abundance: NA; v_gene: TRBV14; d_gene: TRBD1; CDR3aa: CASSQFRDRDRETQYF; CDR3nt: TGTGCCAGCAGCCAATTCCGGGACAGGGACCGGGAGACCCAGTACTTC
j_gene: TRBJ1-1; abundance: NA; v_gene: TRBV29-1; d_gene: NA; CDR3aa: CSIRRNTEAFF; CDR3nt: TGCAGCATCCGCAGGAACACTGAAGCTTTCTTT
j_gene: TRBJ2-1; abundance: NA; v_gene: TRBV10-2; d_gene: TRBD2; CDR3aa: CASLAGGAYNEQFF; CDR3nt: TGCGCCAGCTTAGCGGGAGGAGCCTACAATGAGCAGTTCTTC
j_gene: TRBJ2-7; abundance: NA; v_gene: TRBV28; d_gene: NA; CDR3aa: CASSLRDLLYEQYF; CDR3nt: TGTGCCAGCAGTTTGCGGGATCTCCTATACGAGCAGTACTTC
j_gene: TRBJ2-2; abundance: once; v_gene: TRBV5-1; d_gene: TRBD2; CDR3aa: CASSLAWTRLAGELFF; CDR3nt: TGCGCCAGCAGCTTGGCTTGGACTAGATTGGCCGGGGAGCTGTTTTTT
j_gene: TRBJ1-3; abundance: NA; v_gene: TRBV10-1; d_gene: TRBD1; CDR3aa: CASSESTGSGNTIYF; CDR3nt: TGCGCCAGCAGTGAGTCGACAGGGTCTGGAAACACCATATATTTT
j_gene: TRBJ2-7; abundance: NA; v_gene: TRBV30; d_gene: TRBD2; CDR3aa: CAWSGLAGSSYEQYF; CDR3nt: TGTGCCTGGAGCGGACTAGCGGGTTCATCCTACGAGCAGTACTTC
j_gene: TRBJ2-1; abundance: once; v_gene: TRBV6-5; d_gene: NA; CDR3aa: CASSYLGGSYNEQFF; CDR3nt: TGTGCCAGCAGTTACCTGGGCGGGTCCTACAATGAGCAGTTCTTC
j_gene: TRBJ1-4; abundance: NA; v_gene: TRBV14; d_gene: NA; CDR3aa: CASSIIQGPNEKLFF; CDR3nt: TGTGCCAGCAGCATCATACAGGGACCTAATGAAAAACTGTTTTTT
j_gene: TRBJ1-3; abundance: NA; v_gene: TRBV4-1; d_gene: NA; CDR3aa: CASSQAATVGNTIYF; CDR3nt: TGCGCCAGCAGCCAAGCTGCTACAGTAGGAAACACCATATATTTT
j_gene: TRBJ2-7; abundance: once; v_gene: TRBV11-3; d_gene: TRBD1; CDR3aa: CASSEDRDEQYF; CDR3nt: TGTGCCAGCAGCGAGGACAGGGACGAGCAGTACTTC
j_gene: TRBJ1-2; abundance: NA; v_gene: TRBV19; d_gene: TRBD1; CDR3aa: CASGGDRARANF; CDR3nt: TGTGCCAGTGGGGGCGACAGGGCCCGGGCCAACTTC
j_gene: TRBJ1-2; abundance: NA; v_gene: TRBV27; d_gene: TRBD1; CDR3aa: CASSPRRGHGYTF; CDR3nt: TGTGCCAGCAGTCCCCGAAGGGGGCATGGCTACACCTTC
j_gene: TRBJ1-2; abundance: NA; v_gene: TRBV20-1; d_gene: TRBD1; CDR3aa: CSVDRGQGYTF; CDR3nt: TGCAGTGTTGACAGGGGGCAGGGCTACACCTTC
j_gene: TRBJ2-7; abundance: NA; v_gene: TRBV6-5; d_gene: TRBD2; CDR3aa: CASSRGGRAWEQYF; CDR3nt: TGTGCCAGCAGTAGGGGCGGGAGGGCCTGGGAGCAGTACTTC
j_gene: TRBJ2-5; abundance: NA; v_gene: TRBV6-5; d_gene: NA; CDR3aa: CASSYSTAGRETQYF; CDR3nt: TGTGCCAGCAGTTACTCTACGGCAGGGAGGGAGACCCAGTACTTC
j_gene: TRBJ1-2; abundance: NA; v_gene: TRBV18; d_gene: NA; CDR3aa: CASSPAAYGYTF; CDR3nt: TGTGCCAGCTCACCGGCAGCGTATGGCTACACCTTC
j_gene: TRBJ1-2; abundance: few; v_gene: TRBV6-1; d_gene: TRBD1; CDR3aa: CASSVSRGNGYTF; CDR3nt: TGTGCCAGCAGTGTTAGCAGGGGGAATGGCTACACCTTC
j_gene: TRBJ2-5; abundance: NA; v_gene: TRBV4-2; d_gene: TRBD2; CDR3aa: CASSPAGGGGTQYF; CDR3nt: TGTGCCAGCAGCCCAGCGGGGGGCGGGGGGACCCAGTACTTC
j_gene: TRBJ2-7; abundance: once; v_gene: TRBV5-6; d_gene: NA; CDR3aa: CASSLGPNPRSYEQYF; CDR3nt: TGTGCCAGCAGCTTGGGGCCCAACCCCAGGTCCTACGAGCAGTACTTC
j_gene: TRBJ1-5; abundance: NA; v_gene: TRBV5-8; d_gene: NA; CDR3aa: CASSPGQTYQPQHF; CDR3nt: TGTGCCAGCAGCCCCGGACAGACCTATCAGCCCCAGCATTTT
j_gene: TRBJ1-2; abundance: few; v_gene: TRBV5-1; d_gene: NA; CDR3aa: CASSPMGGNYGYTF; CDR3nt: TGCGCCAGCAGCCCCATGGGGGGTAACTATGGCTACACCTTC
j_gene: TRBJ1-3; abundance: few; v_gene: TRBV5-6; d_gene: TRBD1; CDR3aa: CASSLGRGIGNTIYF; CDR3nt: TGTGCCAGCAGCTTGGGCAGGGGGATAGGAAACACCATATATTTT
j_gene: TRBJ1-4; abundance: NA; v_gene: TRBV5-1; d_gene: TRBD1; CDR3aa: CASSVQGGNEKLFF; CDR3nt: TGCGCCAGCAGCGTACAGGGGGGTAATGAAAAACTGTTTTTT
j_gene: TRBJ2-2; abundance: NA; v_gene: TRBV9; d_gene: TRBD1; CDR3aa: CASSVEGAQSGELFF; CDR3nt: TGTGCCAGCAGCGTTGAGGGGGCGCAGTCCGGGGAGCTGTTTTTT
j_gene: TRBJ2-7; abundance: NA; v_gene: TRBV28; d_gene: NA; CDR3aa: CASSPAGPTYEQYF; CDR3nt: TGTGCCAGCTCCCCAGCCGGGCCTACCTACGAGCAGTACTTC
j_gene: TRBJ2-2; abundance: once; v_gene: TRBV9; d_gene: TRBD2; CDR3aa: CASSQGSGGDAGELFF; CDR3nt: TGTGCCAGCAGCCAAGGAAGCGGGGGAGACGCAGGGGAGCTGTTTTTT
j_gene: TRBJ1-1; abundance: NA; v_gene: TRBV5-1; d_gene: NA; CDR3aa: CASSFGSSNTEAFF; CDR3nt: TGCGCCAGCAGCTTCGGCAGCTCGAACACTGAAGCTTTCTTT